This T cell receptor (beta chain) came from a study of T-cell memory formation after mild COVID-19. Study in general: Largely donor-specific TCR clusters were found.

Via MiXCR, TCRdb re-called the 5' RACE reads, giving one row per CDR3 protein. The table has over 45,000 distinct CDR3 sequences, around 9.7% seen once. This clonotype came up many times. As yet, its antigen is unknown. Study observations and caveats: Largely, contracting CD4+ clones fell within CM and EM, and contracting CD8+ clones within EMRA. Pre-infection memory already had some responding clones, implying cross-reactive memory joined.

This clonotype was obtained from an adult woman who had mild COVID-19 (a few samples of this study predate the infection). Cell type and time point are not known. Specimen: PBMCs or a T cell subset sorted from them (not recorded which).

The CDR3 DNA follows: TGTGCCAGTAGTTTCCTCCTGGGGGCTAGCACAGATACGCAGTATTTT. It yields the protein CASSFLLGASTDTQYF. V usage is TRBV19 and J usage is TRBJ2-3, with a weak D call TRBD1 (6 bases). The V end was cut by 5 bases, the J end by 0 bases, with 15 bases between. Germline V CDR1 and CDR2: LNHDA, SQIVND (reference sequence). CDR3 size: 16 residues. The complete variable domain, with remaining parts taken from reference TRBV19 and TRBJ2-3, reads DGGITQSPKYLFRKEGQNVTLSCEQNLNHDAMYWYRQDPGQGLRLIYYSQIVNDFQKGDIAEGYSVSREKKESFPLTVTSAQKNPTAFYLCASSFLLGASTDTQYFGPGTRLTVL.